The next 23 T cell receptor beta chains were all read from a single sample in a study of regulatory T cells in long-lasting Graves disease (dated by TCRdb to about 2021). The method was multiplex PCR. Data came from an Illumina HiSeq 4000. CDR3 regions were amplified by Arm-PCR with iRepertoire HTBI primers to construct TCR beta libraries. TCRdb reworked the public reads: Q25 trimming with fastp, MiXCR clone assembly, productive beta chains retained. Every CDR3 protein is listed once, alongside the most common genes and DNA of its rows. This sample holds roughly 530,000 distinct CDR3 sequences; roughly 15% were observed only once. The ten largest account for roughly 25% of the sample. In light of the paper, this sample's time point label describes: newly diagnosed GD, antithyroid drugs for less than 3 months. For both TCR sequencing and RNA sequencing, RNA was extracted from PBMCs using TRIzol. This sample also belongs to another study, concerning T cells in Graves' hyperthyroidism and ophthalmopathy.

Here the sequenced sample was peripheral blood mononuclear cells (PBMCs), taken at new diagnosis, from a patient treated with antithyroid drugs. Receptors were obtained from a woman aged 40-60 years with Graves disease. Donor details come from another sample of the same person, matched by shared clones.

This clonotype has a handful of counts. The chain is built from TRBV6-1 and TRBJ1-2; TRBD1 might be the D (5 bases). Germline loops: CDR1 MNHNS, CDR2 SASEGT. Deletions cut 8 bases from V and 5 bases from J, with 15 bases between. This CDR3 is built from 13 residues. CDR3 nucleotide sequence: TGTGCCAGCGCGACAGAGAGGGAGTATGGCTACACCTTC. Amino acids: CASATEREYGYTF.

The genes are TRBV6-1 and TRBJ1-1; D perhaps matches TRBD1 (6 bases). This CDR3 has 13 residues. V lost 6 bases and J lost 7, with 15 bases in between. Germline CDR1 reads MNHNS; CDR2 reads SASEGT. Here the CDR3 DNA reads TGTGCCAGCAGCCTCTTTGGGGGGCTTGAAGCTTTCTTT. Protein product: CASSLFGGLEAFF.

This clonotype was seen repeatedly, ten times or more. At one of its ends the junction is not consistent with the germline gene, which may arise from a read error. The genes are TRBV7-2 and TRBJ2-1; tentatively, D is TRBD2 (5 bases). This CDR3 has 12 residues. Per the germline V gene, CDR1 is SGHTA and CDR2 is FQGNSA. The CDR3 nucleotides are TGCACCCCAGGAGGCTCCTACAATGAGCAGTTCTTC. Protein product: CTPGGSYNEQFF.

The V gene is TRBV5-5, the J gene TRBJ2-2, with a possible D match to TRBD2 (7 bases). This CDR3 region has 16 residues. Germline assignment: CDR1 SGHKS and CDR2 YYEKEE (reference sequence). The V end lost 0 bases, the J end lost 5 bases, and 14 bases lay between the germline ends. CDR3 bases: TGTGCCAGCAGCTTGGGGCCGGAGGGGGGGACCGGGGAGCTGTTTTTT. Translated, it gives CASSLGPEGGTGELFF.

This clonotype was observed many times. The J gene is TRBJ1-1, the V gene TRBV6-5, with TRBD1 matching over 7 bases. Germline V lookup: CDR1 MNHEY, CDR2 SVGAGI. The ends lost 0 bases at V and 5 bases at J; junction bases unmatched: 6. CDR3 size: 15 residues. The CDR3 is CASSYSERQGTEAFF. For the CDR3, the DNA is TGTGCCAGCAGTTACTCGGAGCGACAGGGAACTGAAGCTTTCTTT.

In this sample, this clonotype turned up many times. V gene TRBV27 combines with J gene TRBJ1-1, with TRBD1 as a possible D gene (5 bases). CDR3 length: 14 residues. Germline V gene sequence: CDR1 MNHEY, CDR2 SMNVEV (reference sequence). V lost 6 bases to trimming and J lost 0 bases, with 11 bases between them. CDR3 DNA: TGTGCCAGCAGGCGGGACTCGTTGAACACTGAAGCTTTCTTT. Encoded protein: CASRRDSLNTEAFF.

The V and J genes are TRBV3-1 and TRBJ1-4; tentatively, D is TRBD1 (5 bases). CDR1 and CDR2 (germline): LGHDT, YNNKEL (reference sequence). The CDR3 is 11 residues long. V was clipped by 1 base and J by 11 bases, with 5 bases between them. The CDR3 sequence is CASSQAGKLFF. CDR3 coding DNA: TGTGCCAGCAGCCAAGCAGGGAAACTGTTTTTT.

This clonotype has a handful of counts. The gene calls are TRBV7-9 and TRBJ2-6; D is unresolved. V was clipped by 4 bases and J by 10 bases, with 14 bases between them. Germline values: CDR1 SEHNR, CDR2 FQNEAQ (reference sequence). The CDR3 covers 14 residues. The CDR3 region has the DNA TGTGCCAGCAGCTCGTTGACTCCGGCGAACGTCCTGACTTTC. Protein sequence: CASSSLTPANVLTF.

This clonotype was counted ten times or more. The chain combines TRBV7-2 with TRBJ2-3; 8 bases agree with TRBD1. Germline assignment: CDR1 SGHTA and CDR2 FQGNSA. CDR3 length: 18 residues. J gave up 2 bases and V 1 base, and 11 bases lay outside the gene matches. The CDR3 loop is CASSLDRGGDRYTDTQYF. The DNA for the CDR3 is TGTGCCAGCAGCTTAGATAGGGGTGGGGACAGGTACACAGATACGCAGTATTTT.

Many counts were recorded for this clonotype. The CDR3 DNA reads TGTGCCAGCAGTTTAGCCGACAGGGGAGGATATGGCTACACCTTC. Its protein product is CASSLADRGGYGYTF. V is TRBV12-3 or TRBV12-4 and J is TRBJ1-2; 8 bases are a match to TRBD1. The CDR3 totals 15 residues. Losses at the gene ends were 0 bases for V and 5 bases for J; bases not matched to a gene: 5.

About this clonotype itself: Possible read error: a much larger clone is one base away. V is TRBV6-1 and J is TRBJ2-4; D not certain. Germline values: CDR1 MNHNS, CDR2 SASEGT. CDR3 length equals 13 residues. V lost 2 bases to trimming and J lost 8 bases, with 10 bases between them. The CDR3: CASSESEADIQYF. The CDR3 coding sequence is TGTGCCAGCAGTGAATCAGAGGCGGACATTCAGTACTTC.

This clonotype was seen repeatedly, ten times or more. V gene TRBV20-1 combines with J gene TRBJ1-1, with 10 bases identical to TRBD1. V lost 5 bases to trimming and J lost 0 bases; unmatched junction nucleotides: 0. Germline assignment: CDR1 DFQATT and CDR2 SNEGSKA (reference sequence). There are 13 residues in the CDR3. CDR3 in amino acids: CSAGQGVNTEAFF. In DNA form, the CDR3 reads TGCAGTGCTGGACAGGGGGTGAACACTGAAGCTTTCTTT.

This clonotype occurred many times. The V gene is TRBV30, the J gene TRBJ2-5, with a possible D match to TRBD1 (6 bases). CDR1 and CDR2 from the germline V gene are GTSNPN and SVGIG (reference sequence). Trimming stripped 0 bases from V and 5 bases from J, with 16 bases between. This CDR3 region has 15 residues. The CDR3 protein is CAWSVIATGLETQYF. The CDR3 coding sequence is TGTGCCTGGAGTGTCATCGCTACAGGGTTGGAGACCCAGTACTTC. Complete variable domain (other parts from reference TRBV30 and TRBJ2-5): SQTIHQWPATLVQPVGSPLSLECTVEGTSNPNLYWYRQAAGRGLQLLFYSVGIGQISSEVPQNLSASRPQDRQFILSSKKLLLSDSGFYLCAWSVIATGLETQYFGPGTRLLVL.

This clonotype was picked up many times. The chain links TRBV6-1 to TRBJ2-3; D is tentatively TRBD1 or TRBD2 (5 bases each). V was trimmed by 6 bases and J by 6 bases, leaving 19 bases between them. The CDR3 has 15 amino acids. Germline V gene sequence: CDR1 MNHNS, CDR2 SASEGT. The CDR3 DNA sequence: TGTGCCAGCAGCCTCCCGGAAGGGGAGAGGGATACGCAGTATTTT. Translating gives CASSLPEGERDTQYF.

The chain recombines TRBV6-1 with TRBJ1-6, with TRBD1 as a possible D gene (5 bases). With 7 bases removed from V and 0 bases from J, the gap between germline ends came to 10 bases. The CDR3 is 15 amino acids. The germline gives CDR1 MNHNS, CDR2 SASEGT. CDR3 bases: TGTGCCAGCACTGAGGGGAGCTCCTATAATTCACCCCTCCACTTT. Residues: CASTEGSSYNSPLHF.

This clonotype turned up a few times. Here the CDR3 DNA reads TGTGCCAGCAGTTTAGACAGTTTCAACCAGCCCCAGCATTTT. It translates to CASSLDSFNQPQHF. The rearrangement links TRBV12-3 or TRBV12-4 to TRBJ1-5, with D uncertain. This CDR3 comprises 14 residues. Trimming shortened V by 1 base and J by 7 bases, and 11 bases separated the two germline ends.

This clonotype was detected a few times. This sequence joins TRBV6-5 and TRBJ2-2; D is undetermined. The length of the CDR3 is 15 residues. V lost 0 bases to trimming and J lost 0 bases, with 5 bases between them. Per germline, CDR1 MNHEY and CDR2 SVGAGI. CDR3 DNA: TGTGCCAGCAGTTACTCTCCCTCGAACACCGGGGAGCTGTTTTTT. It yields the protein CASSYSPSNTGELFF.

This chain joins TRBV29-1 and TRBJ1-1, with D possibly matching TRBD1 (6 bases). The V end lost 7 bases, the J end lost 0 bases, and 12 bases lay between the germline ends. The CDR3 consists of 13 residues. From germline, CDR1 is SQVTM and CDR2 ANQGSEA. The CDR3 here is CSGRGQMNTEAFF. The CDR3 DNA sequence: TGCAGCGGGAGGGGACAAATGAACACTGAAGCTTTCTTT. Full variable domain (outside the CDR3, taken from reference TRBV29-1 and TRBJ1-1): SAVISQKPSRDICQRGTSLTIQCQVDSQVTMMFWYRQQPGQSLTLIATANQGSEATYESGFVIDKFPISRPNLTFSTLTVSNMSPEDSSIYLCSGRGQMNTEAFFGQGTRLTVV.

This clonotype was seen many times. The V call is TRBV12-3 or TRBV12-4, the J call TRBJ2-2, with a possible D match to TRBD1 (5 bases). The CDR3 length is 15 residues. With 7 bases removed from V and 0 bases from J, the gap between germline ends came to 12 bases. The CDR3 here is CASILDSANTGELFF. The CDR3 nucleotides read TGTGCCAGCATACTTGACAGCGCGAACACCGGGGAGCTGTTTTTT.

This clonotype was detected a few times. CDR3 in amino acids: CASSVGGLDTQYF. CDR3 nucleotides: TGTGCCAGCAGCGTAGGGGGGCTGGATACGCAGTATTTT. This chain uses TRBV9 with TRBJ2-3, with D maybe TRBD1 (6 bases). This CDR3 region has 13 residues. Germline CDR1 is SGDLS and CDR2 is YYNGEE. The ends were cut back, 0 bases at V and 6 bases at J, with 8 bases in the middle. The whole variable domain, filled in from reference TRBV9 and TRBJ2-3, reads DSGVTQTPKHLITATGQRVTLRCSPRSGDLSVYWYQQSLDQGLQFLIQYYNGEERAKGNILERFSAQQFPDLHSELNLSSLELGDSALYFCASSVGGLDTQYFGPGTRLTVL.

This clonotype has ten or more counts. The rearrangement links TRBV28 to TRBJ1-6, with 9 positions matching TRBD1. V shed 6 bases, J shed 10 bases, and the junction held 10 bases outside the gene matches. CDR3 length equals 15 residues. The germline CDR1 and CDR2 sequences are MDHEN and SYDVKM. The CDR3 DNA follows: TGTGCCAGCAGGGCCCCGGGACAGGGTCTGTCACCCCTCCACTTT. As protein: CASRAPGQGLSPLHF.

The table lists this clonotype with many counts. The junction shows a germline mismatch at one end, possibly a read error. The chain couples TRBV20-1 to TRBJ1-1; 7 nucleotides agree with TRBD1. The CDR3 sequence is 13 residues long. Germline-derived CDR1 and CDR2 are DFQATT and SNEGSKA (reference sequence). This chain's CDR3 is CSARGQVSTEAFF. The CDR3 nucleotides are TGCAGTGCGAGAGGACAGGTCAGTACTGAAGCTTTCTTT.

This clonotype has a count of ten or more. The chain has TRBV18 and TRBJ2-5; D unclear. The CDR3 covers 13 residues. Between the trimmed V and J ends, which lost 1 base and 0 bases, there was a span of 3 bases. CDR1 and CDR2 (germline): KGHSH, LQKENI. As DNA, the CDR3 is TGTGCCAGCTCACCACACAACCAAGAGACCCAGTACTTC. This sequence encodes CASSPHNQETQYF.